The T cell receptor (beta chain) under discussion was sequenced for a study of Ad26.COV2.S vaccination and SARS-CoV-2 variants (dated by TCRdb to the early 2020s). Looking at the study overall: Vaccine-arm donors came from COV1001, a multicentre, randomized, double-blind, placebo-controlled phase I-IIa trial of Ad26.COV2.S in healthy adults. A total of approximately 32 samples were included in the TCR-sequenced set, comprising around 19 Ad26.COV2.S vaccine recipients, 5 placebo recipients and 8 SARS-CoV-2 convalescent individuals. Ad26.COV2.S was administered intramuscularly at a dose of 5x10^10 or 1x10^11 viral particles, either as one shot or as two shots given 56 days apart. Throughout the experiments and outcome assessment, investigators stayed blinded to trial group allocation. Participants in the trial were split at random into five groups of five each, receiving low-dose or high-dose Ad26.COV2.S once or twice, or else placebo on both occasions. The specificity and breadth of SARS-CoV-2-reactive T cell receptors after Ad26.COV2.S vaccination were assessed by TCRbeta repertoire sequencing. General findings and caveats noted by the study authors: The study was not powered to compare responses between vaccine doses or regimens. After vaccination, substantial breadth of spike-specific CD8+ and CD4+ T cell responses was reported. Non-spike TCR breadth was comparable between vaccine and placebo recipients, consistent with the vaccine containing only spike. Higher spike-specific TCR breadth was observed in Ad26.COV2.S recipients than in placebo recipients (P = 0.0014). According to the authors, total T cell responses may have been underestimated by the TCR breadth and depth analyses.

Taken with the paper, the label for treatment or condition translates to: some 20 received Ad26.COV2.S at low or high dose, single or two shots; a few received placebo; per-sample allocation not given. For vaccine and placebo recipients, the sequenced repertoires came from samples collected on day 63 after the first injection. Between 29 July and 7 August 2020, Cohort 1b enrolled 25 adults aged 18-55 years at one site in Boston, USA. Ad26.COV2.S consisted of a replication-incompetent adenovirus type 26 vector by which a prefusion-stabilized SARS-CoV-2 spike protein from the original Wuhan strain was expressed. As to this clone: Its antigen is currently not known. Per-base quality was not reported, and no clone a single base away is much larger than it.

Looking up the germline V gene yields CDR1 MNHEY and CDR2 SVGAGI. Trimming takes 2 bases from V and 4 bases from J, and the germline ends sit 12 bases apart. The CDR3 runs 15 amino acids, cysteine and phenylalanine included. Of the read, only the CDR3 DNA is kept; its 45 bases are in frame from base 1. The immunoSEQ Assay was used to sequence TCRbeta CDR3 regions. After extraction, genomic DNA underwent amplification by bias-controlled multiplex PCR, followed by high-throughput sequencing. The paper's processing steps were these. Collapsing and filtering of sequences were performed to quantify the absolute abundance of each unique TCRbeta CDR3 region. T cell fraction was estimated by normalizing TCRbeta template counts to usable DNA, which was measured by amplifying reference genes present in all nucleated cells. Repertoire TCRs were annotated as SARS-CoV-2-specific when V gene, CDR3 amino acid sequence and J gene were exactly matched to a known reactive TCR set. The reference SARS-CoV-2 TCR set came from MIRA and was filtered for enrichment in COVID-19-positive ImmuneCODE repertoires, removing public or cross-reactive TCRs. Using the MIRA antigens, annotated TCRs were further analysed by specific ORF or by position within an ORF. Depth was the summed frequency of annotated unique rearrangements, while breadth was defined as annotated unique rearrangements over total unique productive rearrangements. Two-sided Wilcoxon rank-sum tests were used to compare TCR breadth between groups. TCRdb re-hosts the immuneACCESS table, in-frame sequences only. Its copies lack some clones; in the studies checked, an unresolved V gene accounts for under half of them, and the cause for the rest is not known. V and J calls and clone size are given by that table; D and trimming were obtained from the DNA. The sample yields 350,000 to 450,000 clones; roughly 84% were counted once. The top ten hold about 3.4% of the sample.

The source of this sequence is a person aged 18-60 years who received the Ad26.COV2.S COVID-19 vaccine or a placebo. The sequence links TRBV6-5 to TRBJ2-1; 5 matching bases give a weak D call of TRBD2. Here the sequenced sample was peripheral blood, taken in a trial of Ad26.COV2.S vaccine versus placebo. CDR3 loop: CASSYEGRPYNEQFF. The DNA reads TGTGCCAGCAGTTACGAAGGGAGACCTTACAATGAGCAGTTCTTC.